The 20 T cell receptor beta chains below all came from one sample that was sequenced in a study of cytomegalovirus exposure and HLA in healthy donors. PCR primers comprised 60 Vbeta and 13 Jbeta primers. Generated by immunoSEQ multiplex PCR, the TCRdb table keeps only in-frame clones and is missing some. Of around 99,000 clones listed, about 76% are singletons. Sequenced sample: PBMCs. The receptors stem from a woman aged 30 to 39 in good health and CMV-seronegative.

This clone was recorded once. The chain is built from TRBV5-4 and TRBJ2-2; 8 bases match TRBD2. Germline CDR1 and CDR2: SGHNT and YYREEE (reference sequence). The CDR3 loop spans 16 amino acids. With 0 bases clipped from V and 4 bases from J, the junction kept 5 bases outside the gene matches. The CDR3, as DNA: TGTGCCAGCAGCTTGGAGTTCGGGACTAGCACCGGGGAGCTGTTTTTT. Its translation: CASSLEFGTSTGELFF.

The CDR3 coding sequence is TGCGCCAGCGAGGGCGGGGGCAACACTGAAGCTTTCTTT. It yields the protein CASEGGGNTEAFF. The J gene is TRBJ1-1, the V gene TRBV5-1; perhaps TRBD1 as D (6 bases). Trimming stripped 7 bases from V and 2 bases from J, with 12 bases between. The germline V gene has CDR1 SGHRS and CDR2 YFSETQ. The CDR3 is made up of 13 amino acids.

CDR3 bases: TGTGCCAGCAGCGTCGGACTAGTCGCGCCCCCGAGTACGCAGTATTTT. The encoded protein is CASSVGLVAPPSTQYF. The J gene is TRBJ2-3, the V gene TRBV2; 7 bases map to TRBD2. Germline V gene data show CDR1 as SNHLY and CDR2 as FYNNEI. CDR3 size: 16 residues. The V gene end was trimmed by 6 bases and the J gene end by 8 bases; junction bases not matched to a gene: 17. The variable domain in full, completed from reference TRBV2 and TRBJ2-3, reads EPEVTQTPSHQVTQMGQEVILRCVPISNHLYFYWYRQILGQKVEFLVSFYNNEISEKSEIFDDQFSVERPDGSNFTLKIRSTKLEDSAMYFCASSVGLVAPPSTQYFGPGTRLTVL.

CDR3 sequence: CASSLEGATNEKLFF. Here the CDR3 DNA reads TGCGCCAGCAGCTTAGAGGGGGCAACTAATGAAAAACTGTTTTTT. This chain joins TRBV4-3 and TRBJ1-4, with a possible D match to TRBD1 (6 bases). V was clipped by 5 bases and J by 0 bases, with 10 bases between them. The CDR3 runs 15 residues. Germline-derived CDR1 and CDR2 are LGHNA and YSLEER.

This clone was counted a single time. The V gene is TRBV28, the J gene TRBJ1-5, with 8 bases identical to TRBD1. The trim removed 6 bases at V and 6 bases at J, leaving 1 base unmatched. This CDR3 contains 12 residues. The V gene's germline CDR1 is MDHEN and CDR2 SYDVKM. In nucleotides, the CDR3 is TGTGCCAGCAGGACAGGGGTTCAGCCCCAGCATTTT. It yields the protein CASRTGVQPQHF. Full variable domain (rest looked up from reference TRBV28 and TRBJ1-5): DVKVTQSSRYLVKRTGEKVFLECVQDMDHENMFWYRQDPGLGLRLIYFSYDVKMKEKGDIPEGYSVSREKKERFSLILESASTNQTSMYLCASRTGVQPQHFGDGTRLSIL.

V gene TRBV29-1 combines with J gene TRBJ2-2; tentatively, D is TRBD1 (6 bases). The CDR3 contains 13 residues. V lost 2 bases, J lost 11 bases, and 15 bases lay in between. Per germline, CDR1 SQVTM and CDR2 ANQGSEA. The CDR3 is CSVEPTGYGELFF. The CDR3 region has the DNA TGCAGCGTTGAACCAACAGGGTATGGAGAGCTGTTTTTT.

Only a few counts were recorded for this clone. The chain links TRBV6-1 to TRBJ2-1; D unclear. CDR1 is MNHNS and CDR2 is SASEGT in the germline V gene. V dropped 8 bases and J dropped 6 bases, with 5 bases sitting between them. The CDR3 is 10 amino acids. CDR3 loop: CASGPNEQFF. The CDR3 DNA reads TGTGCCAGCGGGCCCAATGAGCAGTTCTTC.

The CDR3 coding sequence is TGTGCCAGCAGCTTACGACTAGCGGGCTACGAGCAGTACTTC. Protein sequence: CASSLRLAGYEQYF. This chain links TRBV7-2 with TRBJ2-7; the match to TRBD2 covers 10 bases. Trimming cost V 2 bases and J 3 bases; bases outside gene matches: 1. This CDR3 is 14 amino acids long. The V gene's germline CDR1 is SGHTA and CDR2 FQGNSA.

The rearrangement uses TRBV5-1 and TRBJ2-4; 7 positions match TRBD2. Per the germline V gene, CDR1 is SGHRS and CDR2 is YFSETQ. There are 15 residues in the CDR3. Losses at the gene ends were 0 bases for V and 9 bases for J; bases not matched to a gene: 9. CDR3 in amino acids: CASSLDGPREGIQYF. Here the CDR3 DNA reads TGCGCCAGCAGCTTGGATGGCCCCAGGGAGGGCATTCAGTACTTC.

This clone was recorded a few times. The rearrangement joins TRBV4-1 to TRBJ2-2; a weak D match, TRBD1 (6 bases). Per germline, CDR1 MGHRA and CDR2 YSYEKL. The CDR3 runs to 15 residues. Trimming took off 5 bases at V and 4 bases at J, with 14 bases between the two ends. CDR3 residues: CASSSGPGATGELFF. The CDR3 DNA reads TGCGCCAGCAGCTCCGGACCAGGGGCCACCGGGGAGCTGTTTTTT.

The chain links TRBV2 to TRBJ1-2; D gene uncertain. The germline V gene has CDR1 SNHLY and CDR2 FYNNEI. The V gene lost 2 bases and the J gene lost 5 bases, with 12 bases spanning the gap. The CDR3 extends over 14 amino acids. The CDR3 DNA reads TGTGCCAGCAGTGAATCGCGAGGGAGTTATGGCTACACCTTC. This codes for CASSESRGSYGYTF.

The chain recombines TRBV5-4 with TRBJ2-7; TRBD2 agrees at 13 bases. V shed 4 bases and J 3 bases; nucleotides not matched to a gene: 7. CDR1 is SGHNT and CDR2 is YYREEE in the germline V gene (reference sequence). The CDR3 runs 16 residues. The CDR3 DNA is TGTGCCAGCAGCCGTGGGACTAGCGGGATGGGCTACGAGCAGTACTTC. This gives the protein CASSRGTSGMGYEQYF.

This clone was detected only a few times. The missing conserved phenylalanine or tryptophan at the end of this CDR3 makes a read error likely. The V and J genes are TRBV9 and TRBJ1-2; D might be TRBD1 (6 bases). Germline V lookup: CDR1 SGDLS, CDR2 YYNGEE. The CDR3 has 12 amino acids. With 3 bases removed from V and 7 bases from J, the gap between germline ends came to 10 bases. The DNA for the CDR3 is TGTGCCAGCAGCGAGGACAGAATTGGCTACACCCTC. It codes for CASSEDRIGYTL.

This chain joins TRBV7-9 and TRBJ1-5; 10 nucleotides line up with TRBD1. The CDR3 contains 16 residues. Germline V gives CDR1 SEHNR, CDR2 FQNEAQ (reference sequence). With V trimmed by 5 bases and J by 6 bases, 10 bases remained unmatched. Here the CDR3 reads CASSTTGQGKTQPQHF. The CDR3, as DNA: TGTGCCAGCAGCACCACGGGACAGGGGAAAACTCAGCCCCAGCATTTT.

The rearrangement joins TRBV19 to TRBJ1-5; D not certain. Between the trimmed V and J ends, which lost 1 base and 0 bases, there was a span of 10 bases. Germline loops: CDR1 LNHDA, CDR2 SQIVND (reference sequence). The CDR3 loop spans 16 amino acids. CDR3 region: CASSIGGHGSNQPQHF. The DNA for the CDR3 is TGTGCCAGTAGTATAGGCGGGCATGGTAGCAATCAGCCCCAGCATTTT.

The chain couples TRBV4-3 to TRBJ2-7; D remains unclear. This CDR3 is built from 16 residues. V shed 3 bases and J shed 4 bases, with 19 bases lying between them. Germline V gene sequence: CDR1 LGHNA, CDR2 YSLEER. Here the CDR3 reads CASSHAQGDPQYEQYF. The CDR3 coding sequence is TGCGCCAGCAGCCATGCCCAAGGAGACCCACAATACGAGCAGTACTTC.

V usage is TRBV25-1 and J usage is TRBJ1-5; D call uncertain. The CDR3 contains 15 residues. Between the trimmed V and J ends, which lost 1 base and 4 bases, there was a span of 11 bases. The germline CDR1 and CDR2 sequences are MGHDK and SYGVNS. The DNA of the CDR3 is TGTGCCAGCAGTGAATCCAGACACAATAATCAGCCCCAGCATTTT. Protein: CASSESRHNNQPQHF.

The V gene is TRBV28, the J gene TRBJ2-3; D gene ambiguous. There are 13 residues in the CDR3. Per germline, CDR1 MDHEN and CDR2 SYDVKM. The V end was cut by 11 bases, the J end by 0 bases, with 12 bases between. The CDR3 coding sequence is TGTGCCCTGGCGGATCCTAGCACAGATACGCAGTATTTT. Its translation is CALADPSTDTQYF.

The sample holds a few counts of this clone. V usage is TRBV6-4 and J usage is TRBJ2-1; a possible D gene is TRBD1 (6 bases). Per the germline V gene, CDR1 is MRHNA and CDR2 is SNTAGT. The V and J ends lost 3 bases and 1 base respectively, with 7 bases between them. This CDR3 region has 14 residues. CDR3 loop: CASSETGSYNEQFF. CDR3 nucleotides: TGTGCCAGCAGTGAGACAGGTTCCTACAATGAGCAGTTCTTC.

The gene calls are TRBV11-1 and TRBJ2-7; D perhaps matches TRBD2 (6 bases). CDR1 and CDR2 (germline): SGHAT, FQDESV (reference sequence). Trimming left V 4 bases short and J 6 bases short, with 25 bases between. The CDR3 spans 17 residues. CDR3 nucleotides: TGTGCCAGCAGCTCTAGGGACTGGGGGAATGGCGGAGGCGAGCAGTACTTC. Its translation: CASSSRDWGNGGGEQYF.